This T cell receptor (beta chain) is from a study of Ad26.COV2.S vaccination and SARS-CoV-2 variants. Sample treatment: 15 to 20 received Ad26.COV2.S at low or high dose, single or two shots; a few received placebo; per-sample allocation not given. Day 63 following the first vaccine or placebo injection was when the samples were taken. CDR3 length: 13 amino acids. The V gene lost 3 bases and the J gene lost 7 bases, with 12 bases spanning the gap. Germline-derived CDR1 and CDR2 are SEHNR and FQNEAQ (reference sequence). Libraries were prepared by immunoSEQ multiplex PCR; TCRdb keeps only in-frame clonotypes and omits some of them. The data hold roughly 410,000 clones, with 80% to 90% observed a single time.

V is TRBV7-9 and J is TRBJ1-1, with D hard to call. Specimen: peripheral blood, collected in a trial of Ad26.COV2.S vaccine versus placebo. The sequence came from a person aged 18-65 years who received the Ad26.COV2.S COVID-19 vaccine or a placebo. Here the CDR3 reads CASSLVRSHEAFF. The CDR3 DNA is TGTGCCAGCAGCTTGGTCAGGAGTCATGAAGCTTTCTTT.